The subject of this entry is one TCR beta chain. This specimen belongs to a study of blood T cell repertoires in COVID-19. Recruits, aged about 18 to 100 years, lived in approximately 26 US areas. This CDR3 is 16 amino acids long. Per the germline V gene, CDR1 is LNHDA and CDR2 is SQIVND (reference sequence). V lost 7 bases and J lost 5; bases outside the gene matches: 10. Clones were sequenced by immunoSEQ multiplex PCR, and TCRdb holds only the in-frame ones, with some missing. This table holds 150,000 to 200,000 clones, approximately 86% found once. The source of this sequence is a woman aged 55-70 years with acute COVID-19. The genes are TRBV19 and TRBJ1-4, with TRBD1 matching over 10 bases. Sequenced sample: PBMCs or T cells enriched from blood (not recorded which). The CDR3 protein is CASILKPGQGNEKLFF. CDR3 in DNA: TGTGCCAGTATCCTAAAACCGGGACAGGGGAATGAAAAACTGTTTTTT.